Here is one TCR beta chain with its context. This record belongs to a study of naive CD8 T cells in extremely preterm neonates. Germline values: CDR1 SNHLY, CDR2 FYNNEI. Losses at the gene ends were 6 bases for V and 0 bases for J; bases not matched to a gene: 1. CDR3 size: 15 residues. Measured with immunoSEQ multiplex PCR; TCRdb has only the in-frame clones, and not every one. The sample holds several thousand clones; around 98% are singletons and the top ten take 0.31%. This TCR was recovered from a human donor in good health. Sequencing was performed on naive CD8+ T cells from blood. The gene calls are TRBV2 and TRBJ2-3; TRBD2 matches at 12 bases. The CDR3 DNA follows: TGTGCCAGCAGGGGGACTAGCGGGAGCACAGATACGCAGTATTTT. Protein sequence: CASRGTSGSTDTQYF.